This TCR beta chain was captured in a study of T cell repertoires in cytomegalovirus infection. Study in general: Public signatures in TCR beta pointed to CMV infection and matching HLA type.

TCRdb re-derived calls from the reads in MiXCR, one entry per CDR3 protein. The data contain about 360,000 distinct CDR3 sequences, less than 20% of them singletons. This clonotype was counted at least ten times. The antigen is unknown. The CDR3 totals 17 residues. J lost 4 bases, V lost 5 bases, and 14 bases had no gene match. CDR1 SEHNR and CDR2 FQNEAQ come from the germline V gene (reference sequence). Overall study results and limits: Accumulated public TCR beta family frequency recognized individuals carrying CMV together with the relevant HLA. The ex vivo response was dominated by HLA-C-restricted CMV-specific TCR beta clonotypes.

The material sequenced was PBMCs. This receptor was obtained from a human donor in good health (CMV status not recorded). Some clones in this sample may be carry-over from other donors' samples. The gene calls are TRBV7-9 and TRBJ2-1; 7 bases align to TRBD2. The CDR3 sequence is CASSPRLAGEVYNEQFF. The CDR3 DNA follows: TGTGCCAGCAGCCCTAGGTTGGCGGGAGAGGTGTACAATGAGCAGTTCTTC.